The clone carrying this T cell receptor (beta chain) was recorded at least ten times. Its antigen is undetermined. Using genomic DNA as the template, TCR beta VDJ and CDR3 profiling was carried out. TCRdb fed the reads into MiXCR, producing one record per CDR3 protein. The sample lists under 250,000 distinct CDR3 sequences, 65% seen once, with roughly 62% in the top ten. This specimen belongs to a study of CD8+CD57+ T cells in acquired aplastic anemia. Study summary: The average for DNA from sorted CD4+ and CD8+ cells was roughly 3 ug. Study-wide points: The study identified about 30 CD8+ CDR3 sequences shared by patients and controls. Patient and control CD8+ Simpson's diversity was not significantly different.

Patients included in sequencing had previously demonstrated CD8+CD57+ cell expansion by flow cytometry. The sequence was obtained from a human donor with aplastic anemia. The sequenced sample was sorted CD4+, CD8+, or CD8+CD57+ T cells (not recorded which) from PBMCs.

The CDR3 loop is CASSLTTSGGINTGELFF. CDR3 sequence (DNA): TGTGCCAGCAGCTTAACCACTAGCGGGGGCATTAACACCGGGGAGCTGTTTTTT. V usage is TRBV7-3 and J usage is TRBJ2-2; 11 nucleotides align to TRBD2. This CDR3 is 18 amino acids long. The ends lost 0 bases at V and 2 bases at J; junction bases unmatched: 5. Germline assignment: CDR1 SGHTA and CDR2 FQGTGA.